The 21 T cell receptor beta chains below all came from one sample that was sequenced in a study of cytomegalovirus exposure and HLA in healthy donors. Profiling relied on immunoSEQ multiplex PCR, and the TCRdb table lists in-frame clones only, not all of them. The repertoire holds 55,000 to 80,000 clones, with around 95% as singletons. The sequenced sample was PBMCs. These receptors were taken from a young man in good health and CMV-seropositive.

The chain combines TRBV7-9 with TRBJ1-5; D gene ambiguous. The germline V gene has CDR1 SEHNR and CDR2 FQNEAQ (reference sequence). The CDR3 totals 13 residues. V dropped 6 bases and J dropped 0 bases, with 6 bases sitting between them. CDR3 DNA: TGTGCCAGCAGTCCTAGTAGCAATCAGCCCCAGCATTTT. It yields the protein CASSPSSNQPQHF.

The V and J genes are TRBV19 and TRBJ1-1; TRBD1 is a possible D gene (5 bases). Germline-derived CDR1 and CDR2 are LNHDA and SQIVND (reference sequence). CDR3 length: 13 residues. The V and J ends lost 1 base and 5 bases respectively, with 8 bases between them. The CDR3: CASSIGGATEAFF. The CDR3 nucleotides read TGTGCCAGTAGTATAGGGGGCGCGACTGAAGCTTTCTTT.

The V gene is TRBV5-1, the J gene TRBJ1-1; 7 positions agree with TRBD1. Germline CDR1 SGHRS, CDR2 YFSETQ. J lost 7 bases, V lost 4 bases, and 10 bases had no gene match. The CDR3 has 14 amino acids. The CDR3 DNA sequence: TGCGCCAGCAGCGTGGGGACAGAATGGAGTGAAGCTTTCTTT. This translates into CASSVGTEWSEAFF.

The chain carries TRBV19 and TRBJ1-1, with 8 bases lining up with TRBD1. Germline assignment: CDR1 LNHDA and CDR2 SQIVND (reference sequence). V lost 7 bases, J lost 3 bases, and 4 bases stayed unmatched. CDR3 length: 13 residues. CDR3 nucleotides: TGTGCCAGTATAAACAGGGGGGACACTGAAGCTTTCTTT. Translation gives CASINRGDTEAFF.

The chain carries TRBV5-1 and TRBJ2-7; D possibly corresponds to TRBD1 (5 bases). Germline lookup yields CDR1 SGHRS and CDR2 YFSETQ. Trimming removed 4 bases at V and 5 bases at J, with 13 bases between. CDR3 length equals 13 residues. CDR3 DNA: TGCGCCAGCAGCATAAACCTCAGGGACGAGCAGTACTTC. This sequence encodes CASSINLRDEQYF.

The rearrangement uses TRBV9 and TRBJ1-2; D might be TRBD1 (5 bases). Germline V gene data show CDR1 as SGDLS and CDR2 as YYNGEE. CDR3 length: 16 amino acids. Trimming took off 4 bases at V and 3 bases at J, with 19 bases between the two ends. CDR3 in amino acids: CASSPQVRGAYYGYTF. In nucleotides, the CDR3 is TGTGCCAGCAGCCCGCAGGTGCGGGGCGCGTACTATGGCTACACCTTC.

The CDR3 spells CASSEKAGQGAYEQYF. The CDR3 nucleotides read TGTGCCAGCAGTGAAAAGGCGGGACAGGGGGCCTACGAGCAGTACTTC. The chain recombines TRBV25-1 with TRBJ2-7, with 11 bases aligning to TRBD1. The CDR3 is 16 amino acids. From germline, CDR1 is MGHDK and CDR2 SYGVNS. V trimming: 2 bases; J trimming: 2 bases; junction bases outside the gene matches: 5.

J is TRBJ1-1 and V is TRBV7-9; unclear D gene. Per the germline V gene, CDR1 is SEHNR and CDR2 is FQNEAQ (reference sequence). Trimming shortened V by 1 base and J by 3 bases, and 6 bases separated the two germline ends. This CDR3 comprises 13 residues. CDR3 loop: CASSLVPYTEAFF. CDR3 in DNA: TGTGCCAGCAGCTTAGTTCCATACACTGAAGCTTTCTTT.

In the case of this clone: The same CDR3 is also encoded by other DNA sequences in this sample. The rearrangement uses TRBV28 and TRBJ2-1, with 11 bases matching TRBD2. CDR1 and CDR2 from the germline V gene are MDHEN and SYDVKM. The CDR3 has 13 residues. V was pared by 6 bases and J by 8 bases, with 3 bases of the junction left unmatched. Here the CDR3 DNA reads TGTGCCAGCAGACTAGCGGGAGTTTATGAGCAGTTCTTC. Its protein product is CASRLAGVYEQFF. The full variable domain, completed using reference TRBV28 and TRBJ2-1, is DVKVTQSSRYLVKRTGEKVFLECVQDMDHENMFWYRQDPGLGLRLIYFSYDVKMKEKGDIPEGYSVSREKKERFSLILESASTNQTSMYLCASRLAGVYEQFFGPGTRLTVL.

The CDR3 coding sequence is TGCGCCAGCAGCCCCTCGGACAGATACAATCAGCCCCAGCATTTT. Translating gives CASSPSDRYNQPQHF. This rearrangement joins TRBV4-1 to TRBJ1-5; a weak D match, TRBD1 (6 bases). The CDR3 is 15 amino acids. Trimming removed 4 bases at V and 3 bases at J, with 13 bases between. The V gene's germline CDR1 is MGHRA and CDR2 YSYEKL.

This clone was seen only once. This chain connects TRBV18 to TRBJ2-3, with TRBD1 matching over 9 bases. Looked up from germline, CDR1 is KGHSH and CDR2 is LQKENI. Germline trimming cut 7 bases from V and 4 bases from J; bases unmatched to any gene: 6. The CDR3 is made up of 14 amino acids. The DNA of the CDR3 is TGTGCCAGCTGCCCGGGACAGGGACCAGATACGCAGTATTTT. It encodes CASCPGQGPDTQYF. The whole variable domain, filled in from reference TRBV18 and TRBJ2-3, reads NAGVMQNPRHLVRRRGQEARLRCSPMKGHSHVYWYRQLPEEGLKFMVYLQKENIIDESGMPKERFSAEFPKEGPSILRIQQVVRGDSAAYFCASCPGQGPDTQYFGPGTRLTVL.

This clone was seen only once. The V and J genes are TRBV6-1 and TRBJ2-1; possible D gene TRBD2, 7 bases. The CDR3 consists of 15 residues. Trimming took off 2 bases at V and 1 base at J, with 9 bases between the two ends. Looked up from germline, CDR1 is MNHNS and CDR2 is SASEGT. CDR3 in DNA: TGTGCCAGCAGTGAAAGGGGGGGTTCCTACAATGAGCAGTTCTTC. It specifies CASSERGGSYNEQFF.

The CDR3 loop is CASSSGTGSNQPQHF. As DNA, the CDR3 is TGTGCCAGCAGCTCCGGGACAGGCAGCAATCAGCCCCAGCATTTT. The chain recombines TRBV6-5 with TRBJ1-5; 8 bases fit TRBD1. Germline loops: CDR1 MNHEY, CDR2 SVGAGI. CDR3 size: 15 residues. After removal of 6 bases from V and 1 base from J, the junction contained 5 bases not matched to a gene.

The chain has TRBV7-2 and TRBJ2-7; 9 bases align to TRBD1. The V gene end was trimmed by 0 bases and the J gene end by 2 bases; junction bases not matched to a gene: 8. CDR3 length: 17 amino acids. Germline CDR1 SGHTA, CDR2 FQGNSA. CDR3 sequence reads: CASSLAGGQGQPYEQYF. CDR3 DNA: TGTGCCAGCAGCTTAGCGGGGGGACAGGGCCAACCCTACGAGCAGTACTTC. The full variable domain, its missing parts supplied by reference TRBV7-2 and TRBJ2-7, is GAGVSQSPSNKVTEKGKDVELRCDPISGHTALYWYRQSLGQGLEFLIYFQGNSAPDKSGLPSDRFSAERTGGSVSTLTIQRTQQEDSAVYLCASSLAGGQGQPYEQYFGPGTRLTVT.

This sequence joins TRBV5-1 and TRBJ1-3, with 8 bases that match TRBD1. Germline CDR1 is SGHRS and CDR2 is YFSETQ. The CDR3 length is 15 residues. The V segment lost 4 bases and the J segment 4 bases; nucleotides outside the gene matches: 7. CDR3 sequence reads: CASSPQGTGGNTIYF. The CDR3 nucleotides are TGCGCCAGCAGCCCACAAGGGACAGGCGGAAACACCATATATTTT.

This CDR3 reads CASSALGLAGRYEQFF. The CDR3 coding sequence is TGTGCCAGCAGTGCCCTCGGACTAGCGGGAAGATATGAGCAGTTCTTC. The J gene is TRBJ2-1, the V gene TRBV6-1; TRBD2 aligns across 12 bases. J gave up 8 bases and V 4 bases, and 9 bases lay outside the gene matches. CDR3 length: 16 amino acids. Per germline, CDR1 MNHNS and CDR2 SASEGT.

In DNA form, the CDR3 reads TGTGCCAGCAGTGAACAGGGGCAGGGTCAGCCCCAGCATTTT. It yields the protein CASSEQGQGQPQHF. The chain couples TRBV6-4 to TRBJ1-5; 7 nucleotides agree with TRBD1. This CDR3 contains 14 residues. With V trimmed by 3 bases and J by 6 bases, 5 bases remained unmatched. The germline gives CDR1 MRHNA, CDR2 SNTAGT.

The V gene is TRBV11-1, the J gene TRBJ2-4; TRBD2 matches 11 bases. The CDR3 loop spans 16 amino acids. The V and J ends lost 0 bases and 8 bases, in that order; junction bases with no gene match: 6. Germline V gene data show CDR1 as SGHAT and CDR2 as FQDESV (reference sequence). CDR3 DNA sequence: TGTGCCAGCAGCTTAGCGACTAGCGGGATATCTGACATTCAGTACTTC. Protein product: CASSLATSGISDIQYF.

This chain links TRBV9 with TRBJ2-3; tentatively, D is TRBD2 (6 bases). V dropped 4 bases and J dropped 0 bases, with 15 bases sitting between them. The CDR3 spans 16 residues. CDR1 and CDR2 (germline): SGDLS, YYNGEE. This chain's CDR3 is CASSPYPGTSTDTQYF. The CDR3 nucleotides are TGTGCCAGCAGCCCTTATCCCGGGACTAGCACAGATACGCAGTATTTT.

The genes are TRBV27 and TRBJ2-5; D possibly corresponds to TRBD2 (6 bases). This CDR3 is built from 17 residues. Germline V CDR1 and CDR2: MNHEY, SMNVEV (reference sequence). V dropped 1 base and J dropped 5 bases, with 20 bases sitting between them. The CDR3 sequence is CASSLFPLASTGETQYF. The CDR3 bases are TGTGCCAGCAGTTTATTCCCCCTAGCGTCAACCGGGGAGACCCAGTACTTC.

Only one count was recorded for this clone. The genes are TRBV4-1 and TRBJ2-7; 10 positions match TRBD1. The CDR3 totals 14 residues. Germline trimming cut 1 base from V and 7 bases from J; bases unmatched to any gene: 4. In germline, CDR1 is MGHRA, CDR2 YSYEKL. The CDR3 sequence is CASSQVGTGVEQYF. Here the CDR3 DNA reads TGCGCCAGCAGCCAAGTAGGGACAGGGGTAGAGCAGTACTTC.